This T cell receptor beta chain was captured in a study of beta chain features in type 1 diabetes (dated by TCRdb to the late 2010s). In terms of the full investigation: No differences in mean age, gender distribution, total cell number or subset yield were found between patients and healthy donors. In the study, recently diagnosed type 1 diabetes patients and matched healthy donors were compared on the TCRB repertoires of their sorted circulating CD4+ T cell subsets. Regulatory and stem cell-like memory subsets were obtained from only 8 patients and roughly eight healthy donors, while naive and central memory subsets were obtained from all 30 or so donors. A total of 107,917,701 sorted cells were examined across all samples, and a strong correlation was observed between cell number per subset and RNA yield. Points the paper makes about the study in general: Type 1 diabetes patients showed a moderate but significant shortening of TCRB CDR3 length in all four CD4+ subsets. Patients with type 1 diabetes made fewer insertions and deleted more nucleotides at VDJ recombination sites, implying thymic rearrangement abnormalities. Naive, central memory and regulatory TCRB repertoires appeared to be more alike among patients than among healthy donors. Because cDNA rather than genomic DNA was sequenced, highly expressing activated cells could have been over-represented, although no difference in activation and CD3 levels was found between groups. PCR may preferentially amplify shorter templates, but because patient and control samples were amplified and corrected together, any resulting skew would affect both groups equally. Because small numbers of individuals were included in the HLA sub-analyses, any influence of HLA type on TCRB rearrangement was left unresolved.

This clone was picked up a small number of times. The antigen it recognizes is unknown. No much larger clone is present one base from it, and per-base qualities are unavailable. The entire isolated RNA was reverse transcribed using the High Capacity cDNA Reverse Transcription Kit, and thus expressed TCRB transcripts were sequenced. Deep immunoSEQ sequencing was applied to naive, central memory and regulatory T cell samples, giving an average of roughly 3.3 million total reads per sample. Sorted cells were lysed in RLT buffer, and RNA was extracted using DNase-treated RNeasy Micro or Mini kits according to cell number. To prevent cross-contamination, each cell subset was processed individually, whereas patient and healthy donor samples were processed jointly. TCRB sequences were amplified from cDNA with the immunoSEQ multiplex PCR, producing 87-bp fragments spanning the CDR3 region. Sequencing of the amplicons was done on the Illumina HiSeq platform. In the paper's pipeline: Synthetic template baselines were used to correct PCR bias computationally, reads within Hamming distance 2 were collapsed, and singletons that could not be merged were discarded. Reads were aligned against IMGT to assign V, D and J genes, CDR3 length and insertions or deletions at six rearrangement sites. Clonotype counts were normalized to sorted cell number within each subset before computing true diversity and Gini coefficients with the tcR R package. Repertoire sharing was quantified using the overlap coefficient calculated on TCRB nucleotide sequences. Out-of-frame TCRB sequences from naive cells were analyzed as a proxy for the pre-selection repertoire. Imported from immuneACCESS, the table was reduced by TCRdb to in-frame sequences with V and J called. These copies leave out some clones; in studies compared against another copy, an unresolved V gene accounts for under half, and the cause of the remainder is not known. The V and J calls and clone size were taken over from that table, and D and trimming were inferred from the DNA. Here the sample has under 250,000 clones; 14% occur a single time. The ten largest clones take up 0.015% to 0.02% of the sample.

A single peripheral blood draw of approximately 0.11 L on average was collected from each donor into heparinised tubes. Naive, central memory, regulatory and stem cell-like memory CD4+ T cells were sorted on a BD FACSAria II using a panel including CD45RO, CCR7, CD25, CD127, CD95 and CD27. A purity above 98% was achieved for all sorted populations. Right away, PBMCs were isolated by Lymphoprep density gradient centrifugation and were stained directly, with no culture step. To minimize batch effects, samples were stained and sorted in pairs, one healthy donor with one patient per experiment. The CDR1 and CDR2 encoded by the germline V gene (reference sequence) are LNHDA and SQIVND. The CDR3 contains 14 residues, cysteine and phenylalanine counted. Only CDR3 DNA remains: 42 bases, in frame from the first base. V was cut back by 10 bases and J by 0 bases, leaving a gap of 13 bases between them.

The TCR originated in a man aged 25-45 years with type 1 diabetes. Sequences were obtained from naive CD4+ T cells from blood. The cell subset or site label, as the study defines it: true naive CD4+ T cells. The chain was built from TRBV19 and TRBJ1-5; perhaps TRBD1 is the D gene, with 5 bases matching. The sequence in DNA is TGTGCCACCTCTCCGGGGGATAGCAATCAGCCCCAGCATTTT. This is translated as CATSPGDSNQPQHF.